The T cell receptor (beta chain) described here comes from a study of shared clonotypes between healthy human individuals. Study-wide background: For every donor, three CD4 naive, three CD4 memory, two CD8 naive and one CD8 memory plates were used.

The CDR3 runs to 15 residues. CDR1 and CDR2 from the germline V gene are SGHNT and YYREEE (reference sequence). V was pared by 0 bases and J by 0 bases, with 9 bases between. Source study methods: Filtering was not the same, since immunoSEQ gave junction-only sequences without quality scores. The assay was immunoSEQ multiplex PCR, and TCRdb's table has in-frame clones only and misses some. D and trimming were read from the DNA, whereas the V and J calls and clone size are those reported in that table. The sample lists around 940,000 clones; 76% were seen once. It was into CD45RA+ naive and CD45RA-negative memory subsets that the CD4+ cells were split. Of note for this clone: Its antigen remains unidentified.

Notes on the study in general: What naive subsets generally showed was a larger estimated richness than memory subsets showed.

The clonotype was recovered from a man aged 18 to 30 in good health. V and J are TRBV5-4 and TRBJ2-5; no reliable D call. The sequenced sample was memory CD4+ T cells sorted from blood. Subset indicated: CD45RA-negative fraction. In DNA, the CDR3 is TGTGCCAGCAGCTTGGAGGCGGTGTACCAAGAGACCCAGTACTTC. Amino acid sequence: CASSLEAVYQETQYF.